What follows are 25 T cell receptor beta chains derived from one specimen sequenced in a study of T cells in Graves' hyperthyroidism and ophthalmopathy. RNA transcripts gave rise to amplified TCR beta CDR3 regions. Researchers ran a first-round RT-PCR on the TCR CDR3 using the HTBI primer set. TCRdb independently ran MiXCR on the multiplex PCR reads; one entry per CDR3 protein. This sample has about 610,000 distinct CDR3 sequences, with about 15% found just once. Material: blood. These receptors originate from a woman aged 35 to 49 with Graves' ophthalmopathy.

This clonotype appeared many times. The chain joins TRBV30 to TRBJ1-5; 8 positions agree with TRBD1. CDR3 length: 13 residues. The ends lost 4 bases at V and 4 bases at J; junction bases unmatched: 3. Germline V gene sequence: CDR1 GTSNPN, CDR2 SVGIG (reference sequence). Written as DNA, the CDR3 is TGTGCCTGGACTCGACAGGGGAATCAGCCCCAGCATTTT. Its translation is CAWTRQGNQPQHF.

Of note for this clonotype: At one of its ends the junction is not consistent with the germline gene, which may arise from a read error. The CDR3 loop reads CASSEGTGGPTNQPQHF. CDR3 in DNA: TGCGCCAGCAGTGAGGGGACAGGGGGGCCTACCAATCAGCCCCAGCATTTT. The chain uses TRBV12-3 or TRBV12-4 and TRBJ1-5, with 11 bases lining up with TRBD1. This CDR3 comprises 17 residues.

Written as DNA, the CDR3 is TGTGCCAGCAGTGAAAAAGGGCTAGCGGGGGAAGAGACCCAGTACTTC. Encoded protein: CASSEKGLAGEETQYF. The V call is TRBV6-1, the J call TRBJ2-5; 10 bases match TRBD2. Germline lookup yields CDR1 MNHNS and CDR2 SASEGT. The ends lost 2 bases at V and 3 bases at J; junction bases unmatched: 6. CDR3 size: 16 residues.

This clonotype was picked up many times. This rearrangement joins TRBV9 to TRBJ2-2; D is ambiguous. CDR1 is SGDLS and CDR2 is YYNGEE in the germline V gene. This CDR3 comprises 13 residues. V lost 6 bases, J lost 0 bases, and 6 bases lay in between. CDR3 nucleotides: TGTGCCAGCAAACGCGCGAACACCGGGGAGCTGTTTTTT. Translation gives CASKRANTGELFF.

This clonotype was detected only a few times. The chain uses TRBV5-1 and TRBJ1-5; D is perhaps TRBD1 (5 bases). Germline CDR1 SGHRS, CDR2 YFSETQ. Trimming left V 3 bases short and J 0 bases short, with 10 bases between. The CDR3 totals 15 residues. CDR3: CASSSGPFSNQPQHF. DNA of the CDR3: TGCGCCAGCAGCTCGGGACCATTTAGCAATCAGCCCCAGCATTTT.

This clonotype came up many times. The CDR3 reads CAWSLTDGDTEAFF. CDR3 DNA: TGTGCCTGGAGCCTAACCGACGGAGACACTGAAGCTTTCTTT. The chain recombines TRBV30 with TRBJ1-1; no clear D. This CDR3 has 14 residues. CDR1 is GTSNPN and CDR2 is SVGIG in the germline V gene (reference sequence). Deletions cut 3 bases from V and 3 bases from J, with 14 bases between.

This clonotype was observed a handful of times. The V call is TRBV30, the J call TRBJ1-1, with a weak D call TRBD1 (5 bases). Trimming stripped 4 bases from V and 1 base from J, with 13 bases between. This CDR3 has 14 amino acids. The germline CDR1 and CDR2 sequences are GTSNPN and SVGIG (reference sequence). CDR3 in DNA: TGTGCCTGGACCGGAGGGCAGGGGAACACTGAAGCTTTCTTT. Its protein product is CAWTGGQGNTEAFF.

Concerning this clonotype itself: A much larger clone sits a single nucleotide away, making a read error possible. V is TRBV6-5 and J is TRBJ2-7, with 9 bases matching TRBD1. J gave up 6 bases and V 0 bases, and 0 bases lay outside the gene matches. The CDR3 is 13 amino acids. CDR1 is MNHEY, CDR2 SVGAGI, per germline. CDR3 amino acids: CASSYSDRGEQYF. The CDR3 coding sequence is TGTGCCAGCAGTTACTCGGACAGGGGCGAGCAGTACTTC.

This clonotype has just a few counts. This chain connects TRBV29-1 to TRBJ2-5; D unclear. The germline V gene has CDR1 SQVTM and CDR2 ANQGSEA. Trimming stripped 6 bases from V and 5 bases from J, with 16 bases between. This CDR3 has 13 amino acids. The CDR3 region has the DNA TGCAGCGTCCCAAGGTACCCATTCGAGACCCAGTACTTC. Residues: CSVPRYPFETQYF.

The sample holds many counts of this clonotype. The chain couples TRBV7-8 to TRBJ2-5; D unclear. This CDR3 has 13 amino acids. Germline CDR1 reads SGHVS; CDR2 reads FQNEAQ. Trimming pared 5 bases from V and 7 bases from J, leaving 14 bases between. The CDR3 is CASSTPLTRTQYF. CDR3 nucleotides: TGTGCCAGCAGCACCCCGCTTACTCGGACCCAGTACTTC.

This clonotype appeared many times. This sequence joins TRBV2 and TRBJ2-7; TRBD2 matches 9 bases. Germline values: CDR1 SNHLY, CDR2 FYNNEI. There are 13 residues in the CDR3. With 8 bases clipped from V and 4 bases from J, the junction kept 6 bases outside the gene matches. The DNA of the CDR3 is TGTGCCAGCGGCGCTAGCGGGACATACGAGCAGTACTTC. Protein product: CASGASGTYEQYF. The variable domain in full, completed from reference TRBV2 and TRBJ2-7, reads EPEVTQTPSHQVTQMGQEVILRCVPISNHLYFYWYRQILGQKVEFLVSFYNNEISEKSEIFDDQFSVERPDGSNFTLKIRSTKLEDSAMYFCASGASGTYEQYFGPGTRLTVT.

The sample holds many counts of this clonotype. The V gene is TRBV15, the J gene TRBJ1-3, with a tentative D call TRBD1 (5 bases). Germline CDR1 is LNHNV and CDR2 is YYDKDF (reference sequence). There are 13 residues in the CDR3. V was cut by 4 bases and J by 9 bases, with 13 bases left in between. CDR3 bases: TGTGCCACCAGCACCTCGGGGGGAGGCACCATATATTTT. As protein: CATSTSGGGTIYF. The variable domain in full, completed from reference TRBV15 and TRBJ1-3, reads DAMVIQNPRYQVTQFGKPVTLSCSQTLNHNVMYWYQQKSSQAPKLLFHYYDKDFNNEADTPDNFQSRRPNTSFCFLDIRSPGLGDTAMYLCATSTSGGGTIYFGEGSWLTVV.

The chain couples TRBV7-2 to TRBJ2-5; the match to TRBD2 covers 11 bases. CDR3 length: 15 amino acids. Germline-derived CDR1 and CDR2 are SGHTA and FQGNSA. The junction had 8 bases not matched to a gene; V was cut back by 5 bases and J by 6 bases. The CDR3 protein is CASSPDSGRAKTQYF. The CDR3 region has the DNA TGTGCCAGCAGCCCCGATAGCGGGAGGGCAAAGACCCAGTACTTC.

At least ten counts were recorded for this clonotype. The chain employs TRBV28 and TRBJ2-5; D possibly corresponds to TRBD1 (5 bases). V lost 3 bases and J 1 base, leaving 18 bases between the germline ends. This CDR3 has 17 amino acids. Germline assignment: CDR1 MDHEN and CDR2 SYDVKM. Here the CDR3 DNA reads TGTGCCAGCAGTTTGATCCGACCGTCAGGGATCCAAGAGACCCAGTACTTC. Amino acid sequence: CASSLIRPSGIQETQYF.

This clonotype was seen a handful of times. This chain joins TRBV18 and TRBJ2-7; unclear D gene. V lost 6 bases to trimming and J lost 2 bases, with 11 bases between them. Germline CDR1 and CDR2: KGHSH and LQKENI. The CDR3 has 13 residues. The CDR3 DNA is TGTGCCAGCTCGTCAGGAGAGCCCTACGAGCAGTACTTC. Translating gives CASSSGEPYEQYF.

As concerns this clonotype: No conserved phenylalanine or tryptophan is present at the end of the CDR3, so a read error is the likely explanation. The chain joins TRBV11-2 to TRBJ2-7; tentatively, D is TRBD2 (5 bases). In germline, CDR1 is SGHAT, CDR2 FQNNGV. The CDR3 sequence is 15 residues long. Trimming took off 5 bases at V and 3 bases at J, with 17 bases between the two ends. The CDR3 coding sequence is TGTGCCAGCAGCCAAGAGGGTCGCCAGAACTACGAGCAGTACTTG. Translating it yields CASSQEGRQNYEQYL.

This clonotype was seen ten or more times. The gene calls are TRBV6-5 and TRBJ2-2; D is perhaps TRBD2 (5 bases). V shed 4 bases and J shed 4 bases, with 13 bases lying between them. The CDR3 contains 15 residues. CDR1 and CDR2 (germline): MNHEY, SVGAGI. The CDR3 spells CASSSGIASTGELFF. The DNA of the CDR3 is TGTGCCAGCAGTTCCGGGATCGCGAGCACCGGGGAGCTGTTTTTT.

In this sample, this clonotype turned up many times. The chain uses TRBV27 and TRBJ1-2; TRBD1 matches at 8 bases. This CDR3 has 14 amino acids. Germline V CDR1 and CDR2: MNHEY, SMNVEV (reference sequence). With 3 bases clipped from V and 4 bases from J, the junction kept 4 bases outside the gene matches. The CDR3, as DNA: TGTGCCAGCAGTTTTTCAGGGGGCGCCTATGGCTACACCTTC. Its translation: CASSFSGGAYGYTF.

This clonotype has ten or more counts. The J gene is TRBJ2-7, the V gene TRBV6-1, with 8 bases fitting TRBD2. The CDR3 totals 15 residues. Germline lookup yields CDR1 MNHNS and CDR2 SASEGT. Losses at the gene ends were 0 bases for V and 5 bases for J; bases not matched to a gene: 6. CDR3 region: CASSEAAGGVHEQYF. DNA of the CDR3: TGTGCCAGCAGTGAAGCCGCGGGAGGAGTCCACGAGCAGTACTTC.

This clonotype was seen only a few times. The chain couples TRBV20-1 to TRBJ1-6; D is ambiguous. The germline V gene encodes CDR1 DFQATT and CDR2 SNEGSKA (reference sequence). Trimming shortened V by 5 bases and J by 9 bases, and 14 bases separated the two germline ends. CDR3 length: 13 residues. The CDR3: CSAVEGAGSPLHF. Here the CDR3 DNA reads TGCAGTGCTGTTGAGGGCGCGGGTTCACCCCTCCACTTT.

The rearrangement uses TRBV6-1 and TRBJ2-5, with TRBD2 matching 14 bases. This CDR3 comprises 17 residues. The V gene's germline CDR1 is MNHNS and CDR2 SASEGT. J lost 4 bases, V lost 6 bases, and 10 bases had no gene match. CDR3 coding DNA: TGTGCCAGCAGACCCACGGGACTAGCGGGAGACGGAGAGACCCAGTACTTC. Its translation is CASRPTGLAGDGETQYF.

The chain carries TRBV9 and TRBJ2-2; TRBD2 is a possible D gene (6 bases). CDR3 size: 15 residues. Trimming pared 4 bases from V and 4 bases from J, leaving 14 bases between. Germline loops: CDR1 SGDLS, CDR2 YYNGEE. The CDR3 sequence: CASSPPGGVTGELFF. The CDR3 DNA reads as TGTGCCAGCAGCCCACCGGGCGGGGTCACCGGGGAGCTGTTTTTT.

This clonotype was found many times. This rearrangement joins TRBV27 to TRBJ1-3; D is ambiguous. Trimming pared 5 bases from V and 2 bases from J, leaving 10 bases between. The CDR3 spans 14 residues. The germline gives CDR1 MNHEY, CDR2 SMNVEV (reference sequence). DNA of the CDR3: TGTGCCAGCAGTCCACGCGGAACTGGAAACACCATATATTTT. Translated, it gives CASSPRGTGNTIYF.

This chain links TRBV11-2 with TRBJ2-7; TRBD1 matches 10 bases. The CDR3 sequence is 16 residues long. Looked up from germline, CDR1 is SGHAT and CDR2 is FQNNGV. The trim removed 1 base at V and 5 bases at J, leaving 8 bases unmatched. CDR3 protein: CASSLVFGTGVNEQYF. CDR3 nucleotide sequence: TGTGCCAGCAGCTTAGTATTTGGGACAGGGGTTAACGAGCAGTACTTC. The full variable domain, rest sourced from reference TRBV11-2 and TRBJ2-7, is EAGVAQSPRYKIIEKRQSVAFWCNPISGHATLYWYQQILGQGPKLLIQFQNNGVVDDSQLPKDRFSAERLKGVDSTLKIQPAKLEDSAVYLCASSLVFGTGVNEQYFGPGTRLTVT.

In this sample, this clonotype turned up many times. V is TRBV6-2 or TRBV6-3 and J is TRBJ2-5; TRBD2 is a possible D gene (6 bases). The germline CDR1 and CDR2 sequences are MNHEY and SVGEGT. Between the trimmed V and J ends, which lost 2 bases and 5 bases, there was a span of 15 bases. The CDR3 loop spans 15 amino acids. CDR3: CASSYEVAGRETQYF. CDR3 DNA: TGTGCCAGCAGTTACGAGGTGGCGGGAAGGGAGACCCAGTACTTC.